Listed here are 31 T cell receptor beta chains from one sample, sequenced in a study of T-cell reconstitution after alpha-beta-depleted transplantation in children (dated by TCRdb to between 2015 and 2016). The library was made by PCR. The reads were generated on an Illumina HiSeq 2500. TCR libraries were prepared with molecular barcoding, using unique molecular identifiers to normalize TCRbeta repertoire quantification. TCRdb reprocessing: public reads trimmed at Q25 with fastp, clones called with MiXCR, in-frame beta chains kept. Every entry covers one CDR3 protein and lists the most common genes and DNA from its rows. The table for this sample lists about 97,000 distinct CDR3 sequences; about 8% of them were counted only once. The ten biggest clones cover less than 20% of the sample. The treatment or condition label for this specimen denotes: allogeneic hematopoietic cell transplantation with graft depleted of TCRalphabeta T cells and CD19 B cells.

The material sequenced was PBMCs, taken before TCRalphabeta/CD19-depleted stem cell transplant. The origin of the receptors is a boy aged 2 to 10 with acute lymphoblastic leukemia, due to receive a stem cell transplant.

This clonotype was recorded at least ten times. CDR3 sequence: CASSYPREGLGNEQFF. DNA for the CDR3: TGTGCCAGCAGTTACCCCCGGGAGGGCCTGGGGAATGAGCAGTTCTTC. The J gene is TRBJ2-1, the V gene TRBV6-2 or TRBV6-3, with 8 bases aligning to TRBD2. V lost 2 bases and J lost 7; bases outside the gene matches: 10. The CDR3 length is 16 residues. The germline V gene encodes CDR1 MNHEY and CDR2 SVGEGT.

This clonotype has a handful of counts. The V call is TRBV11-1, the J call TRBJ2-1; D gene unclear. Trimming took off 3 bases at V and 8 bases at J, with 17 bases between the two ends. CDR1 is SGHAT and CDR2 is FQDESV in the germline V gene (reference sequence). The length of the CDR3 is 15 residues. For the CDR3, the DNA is TGTGCCAGCAGCTTCTACGGCGCCAGCCGTCATGAGCAGTTCTTC. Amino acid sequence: CASSFYGASRHEQFF.

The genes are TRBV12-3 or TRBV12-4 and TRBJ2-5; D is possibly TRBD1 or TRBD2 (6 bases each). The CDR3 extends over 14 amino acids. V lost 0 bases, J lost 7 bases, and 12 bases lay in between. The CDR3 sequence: CASSLAGGPGTQYF. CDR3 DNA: TGTGCCAGCAGTTTAGCGGGGGGCCCCGGGACCCAGTACTTC.

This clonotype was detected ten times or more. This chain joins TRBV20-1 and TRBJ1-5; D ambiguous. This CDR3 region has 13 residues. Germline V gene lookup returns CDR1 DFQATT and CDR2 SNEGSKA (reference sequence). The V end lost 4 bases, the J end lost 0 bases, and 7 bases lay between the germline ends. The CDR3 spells CSAMPDSNQPQHF. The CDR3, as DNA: TGCAGTGCTATGCCGGATAGCAATCAGCCCCAGCATTTT.

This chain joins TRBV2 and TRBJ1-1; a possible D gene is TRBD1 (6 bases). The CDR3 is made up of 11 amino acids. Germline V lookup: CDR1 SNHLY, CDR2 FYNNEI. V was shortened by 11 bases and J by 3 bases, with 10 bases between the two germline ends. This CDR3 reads CAGGADTEAFF. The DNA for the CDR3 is TGTGCCGGGGGGGCAGACACTGAAGCTTTCTTT.

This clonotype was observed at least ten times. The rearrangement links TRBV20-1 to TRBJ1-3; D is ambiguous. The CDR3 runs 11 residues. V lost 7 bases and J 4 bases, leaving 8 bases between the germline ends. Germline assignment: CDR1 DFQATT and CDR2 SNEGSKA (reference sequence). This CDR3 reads CSVGRGNTIYF. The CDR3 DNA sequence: TGCAGTGTCGGACGGGGAAACACCATATATTTT.

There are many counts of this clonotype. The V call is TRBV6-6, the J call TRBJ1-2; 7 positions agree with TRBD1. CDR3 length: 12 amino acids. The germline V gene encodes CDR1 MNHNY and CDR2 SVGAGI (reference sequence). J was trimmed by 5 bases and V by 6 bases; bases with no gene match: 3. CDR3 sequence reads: CASSRTGYGYTF. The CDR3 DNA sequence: TGTGCCAGCAGCCGGACAGGTTATGGCTACACCTTC.

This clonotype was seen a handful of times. The CDR3 loop is CASSKGQGKDNEQFF. CDR3 coding DNA: TGTGCCAGCAGCAAGGGACAGGGTAAGGACAATGAGCAGTTCTTC. The chain couples TRBV5-6 to TRBJ2-1; 9 bases line up with TRBD1. The germline CDR1 and CDR2 sequences are SGHDT and YYEEEE. The junction had 7 bases not matched to a gene; V was cut back by 4 bases and J by 5 bases. The CDR3 is made up of 15 amino acids.

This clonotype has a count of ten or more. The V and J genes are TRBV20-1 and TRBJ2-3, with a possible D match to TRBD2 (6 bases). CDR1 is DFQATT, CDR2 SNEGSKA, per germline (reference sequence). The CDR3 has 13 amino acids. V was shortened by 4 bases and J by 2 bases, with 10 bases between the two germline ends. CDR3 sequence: CSAMGLNTDTQYF. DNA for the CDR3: TGCAGTGCTATGGGACTTAACACAGATACGCAGTATTTT.

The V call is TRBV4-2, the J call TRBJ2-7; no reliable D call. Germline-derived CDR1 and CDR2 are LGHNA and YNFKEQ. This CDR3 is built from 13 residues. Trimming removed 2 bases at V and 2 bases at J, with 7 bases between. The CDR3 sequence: CASSQSSPYEQYF. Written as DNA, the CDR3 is TGTGCCAGCAGCCAATCTTCCCCCTACGAGCAGTACTTC.

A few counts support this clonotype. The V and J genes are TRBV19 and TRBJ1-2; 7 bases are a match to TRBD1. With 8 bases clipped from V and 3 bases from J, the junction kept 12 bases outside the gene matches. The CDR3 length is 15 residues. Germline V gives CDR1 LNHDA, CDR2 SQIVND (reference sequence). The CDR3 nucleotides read TGTGCCAGTTTTGAAGGGGGCGCGTTGCACTATGGCTACACCTTC. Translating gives CASFEGGALHYGYTF.

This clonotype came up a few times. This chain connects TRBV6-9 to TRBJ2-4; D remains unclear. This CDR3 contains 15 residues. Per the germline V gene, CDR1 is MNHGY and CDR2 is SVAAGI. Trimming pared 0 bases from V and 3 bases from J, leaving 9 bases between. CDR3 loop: CASSYSELGKNIQYF. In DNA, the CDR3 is TGTGCCAGCAGTTATTCTGAATTAGGCAAAAACATTCAGTACTTC.

Here the CDR3 DNA reads TGCAGTGCTAGTCGTGGGGGGCGTTCCTACGAGCAGTACTTC. Translating it yields CSASRGGRSYEQYF. The V and J genes are TRBV20-1 and TRBJ2-7; the D call may be TRBD1 or TRBD2 (6 bases each). CDR1 and CDR2 (germline): DFQATT, SNEGSKA (reference sequence). The germline V and J ends were trimmed by 3 bases and 1 base, with 13 bases remaining between them. The CDR3 is 14 residues long.

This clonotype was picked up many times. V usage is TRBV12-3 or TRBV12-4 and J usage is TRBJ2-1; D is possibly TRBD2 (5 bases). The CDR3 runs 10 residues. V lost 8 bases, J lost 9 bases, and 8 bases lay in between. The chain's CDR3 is CASWSGEQFF. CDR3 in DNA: TGTGCCAGCTGGAGCGGTGAGCAGTTCTTC.

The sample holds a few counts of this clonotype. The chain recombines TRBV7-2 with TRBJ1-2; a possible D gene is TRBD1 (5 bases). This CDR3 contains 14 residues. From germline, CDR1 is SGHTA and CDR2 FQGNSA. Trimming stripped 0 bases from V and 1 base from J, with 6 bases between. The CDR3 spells CASSLAQGNYGYTF. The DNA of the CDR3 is TGTGCCAGCAGCTTAGCGCAGGGTAACTATGGCTACACCTTC.

This CDR3 is CASSPVKGGLETQYF. CDR3 DNA: TGTGCCAGCAGCCCGGTTAAGGGGGGCCTGGAGACCCAGTACTTC. V usage is TRBV5-6 and J usage is TRBJ2-5; possibly TRBD1 or TRBD2 for D (6 bases each). Germline-derived CDR1 and CDR2 are SGHDT and YYEEEE. Trimming took off 4 bases at V and 5 bases at J, with 18 bases between the two ends. This CDR3 region has 15 residues.

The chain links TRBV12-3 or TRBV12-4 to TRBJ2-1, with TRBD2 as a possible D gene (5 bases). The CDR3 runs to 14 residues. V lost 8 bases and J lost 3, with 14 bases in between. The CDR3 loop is CASGSRVLYNEQFF. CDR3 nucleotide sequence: TGTGCCAGCGGGTCGAGGGTACTCTACAATGAGCAGTTCTTC.

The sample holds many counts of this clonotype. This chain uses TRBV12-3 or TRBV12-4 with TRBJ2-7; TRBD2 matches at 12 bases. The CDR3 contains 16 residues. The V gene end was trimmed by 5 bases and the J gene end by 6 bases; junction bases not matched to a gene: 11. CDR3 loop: CASSASLGLAGVEQYF. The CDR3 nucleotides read TGTGCCAGCAGTGCGTCCCTGGGACTAGCGGGCGTCGAGCAGTACTTC.

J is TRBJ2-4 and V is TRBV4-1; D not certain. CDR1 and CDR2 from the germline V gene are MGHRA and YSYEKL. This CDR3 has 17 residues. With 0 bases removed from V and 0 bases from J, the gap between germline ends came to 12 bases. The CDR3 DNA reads TGCGCCAGCAGCCAAGATGTTTGGCAGCTAGCCAAAAACATTCAGTACTTC. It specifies CASSQDVWQLAKNIQYF.

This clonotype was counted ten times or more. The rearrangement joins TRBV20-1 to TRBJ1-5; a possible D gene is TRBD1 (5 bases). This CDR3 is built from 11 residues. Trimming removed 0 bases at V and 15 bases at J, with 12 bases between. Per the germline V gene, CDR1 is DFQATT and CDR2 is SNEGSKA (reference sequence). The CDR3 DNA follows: TGCAGTGCTAGAGATGGGGCAGGGCGGCATTTT. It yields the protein CSARDGAGRHF.

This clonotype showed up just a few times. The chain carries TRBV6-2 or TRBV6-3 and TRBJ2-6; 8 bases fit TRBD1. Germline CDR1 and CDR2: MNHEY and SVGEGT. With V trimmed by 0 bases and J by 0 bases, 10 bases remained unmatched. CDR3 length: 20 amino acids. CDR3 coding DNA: TGTGCCAGCAGTTACTCGATGACTGGACAGGGTCTCTCTGGGGCCAACGTCCTGACTTTC. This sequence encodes CASSYSMTGQGLSGANVLTF.

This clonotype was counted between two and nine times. CDR3 nucleotide sequence: TGCAGTGCTAGGCCCGGGACAGGGCAAGAGACCCAGTACTTC. Translation gives CSARPGTGQETQYF. This chain connects TRBV20-1 to TRBJ2-5, with TRBD1 identical over 9 bases. V dropped 3 bases and J dropped 2; count of bases not matched to a gene: 4. There are 14 residues in the CDR3. Germline V lookup: CDR1 DFQATT, CDR2 SNEGSKA (reference sequence).

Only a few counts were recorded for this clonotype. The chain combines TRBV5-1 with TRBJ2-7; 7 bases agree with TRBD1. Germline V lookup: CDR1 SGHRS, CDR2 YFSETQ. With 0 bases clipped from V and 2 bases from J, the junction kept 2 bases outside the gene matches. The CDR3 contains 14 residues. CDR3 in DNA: TGCGCCAGCAGCTTGGGGGACAGTACCTACGAGCAGTACTTC. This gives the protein CASSLGDSTYEQYF.

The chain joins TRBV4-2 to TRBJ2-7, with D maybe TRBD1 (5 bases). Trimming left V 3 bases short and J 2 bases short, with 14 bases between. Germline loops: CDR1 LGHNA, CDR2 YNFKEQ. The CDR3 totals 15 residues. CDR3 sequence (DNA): TGTGCCAGCAGCCATGTGTATGCAGGGACCTACGAGCAGTACTTC. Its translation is CASSHVYAGTYEQYF.

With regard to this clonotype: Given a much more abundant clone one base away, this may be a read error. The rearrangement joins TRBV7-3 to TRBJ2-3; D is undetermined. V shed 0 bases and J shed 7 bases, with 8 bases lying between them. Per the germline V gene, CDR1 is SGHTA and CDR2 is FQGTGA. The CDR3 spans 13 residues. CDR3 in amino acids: CASSLTFAYTQYF. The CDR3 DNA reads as TGTGCCAGCAGCTTAACGTTTGCATATACGCAGTATTTT.

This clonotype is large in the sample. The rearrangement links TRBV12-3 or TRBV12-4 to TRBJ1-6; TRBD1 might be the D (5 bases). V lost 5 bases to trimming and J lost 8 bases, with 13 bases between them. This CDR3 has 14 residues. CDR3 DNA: TGTGCCAGCAGTCCGCGGGACGGCTATTCACCCCTCCACTTT. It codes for CASSPRDGYSPLHF.

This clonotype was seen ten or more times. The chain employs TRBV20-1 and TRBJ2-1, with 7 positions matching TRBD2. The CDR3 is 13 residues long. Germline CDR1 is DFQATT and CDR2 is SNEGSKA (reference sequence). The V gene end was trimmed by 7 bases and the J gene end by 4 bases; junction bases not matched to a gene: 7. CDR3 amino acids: CSGEGGGYNEQFF. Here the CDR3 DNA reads TGCAGTGGAGAGGGCGGGGGTTACAATGAGCAGTTCTTC.

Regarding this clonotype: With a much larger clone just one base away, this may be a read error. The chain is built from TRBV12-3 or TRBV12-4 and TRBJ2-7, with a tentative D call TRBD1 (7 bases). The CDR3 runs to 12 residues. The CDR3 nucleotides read TGTGCCAGCACCCGAGGGGGCGGGGAGCAGTGCTTC. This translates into CASTRGGGEQCF.

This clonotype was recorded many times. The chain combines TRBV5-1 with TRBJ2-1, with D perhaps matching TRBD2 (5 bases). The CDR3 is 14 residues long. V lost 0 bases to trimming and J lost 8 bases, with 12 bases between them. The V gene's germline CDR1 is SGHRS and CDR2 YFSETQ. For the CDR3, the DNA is TGCGCCAGCAGCTTGGCGGGCGGGTTGGATGAGCAGTTCTTC. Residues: CASSLAGGLDEQFF.

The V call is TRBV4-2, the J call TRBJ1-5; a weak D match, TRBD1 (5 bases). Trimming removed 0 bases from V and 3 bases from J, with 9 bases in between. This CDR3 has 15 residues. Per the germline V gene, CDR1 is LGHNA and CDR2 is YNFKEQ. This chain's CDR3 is CASSQEPGFNQPQHF. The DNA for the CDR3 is TGTGCCAGCAGCCAAGAGCCAGGGTTCAATCAGCCCCAGCATTTT.

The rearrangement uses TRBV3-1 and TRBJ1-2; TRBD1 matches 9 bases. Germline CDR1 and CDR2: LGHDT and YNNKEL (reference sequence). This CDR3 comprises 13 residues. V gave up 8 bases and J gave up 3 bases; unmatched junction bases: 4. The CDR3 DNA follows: TGTGCCAGCGAGGACAGGGGACACTATGGCTACACCTTC. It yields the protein CASEDRGHYGYTF.